This TCR beta chain was obtained from a study of T-cell memory formation after mild COVID-19. CDR3 length equals 14 residues. With V trimmed by 4 bases and J by 2 bases, 4 bases remained unmatched. Germline CDR1 reads ENHRY; CDR2 reads SYGVKD. A single record per CDR3 protein comes from TCRdb applying MiXCR to the 5' RACE reads. Of roughly 160,000 distinct CDR3 sequences listed, more than 9% are singletons. This clonotype was observed at least ten times. This TCR was recovered from a man aged 18 to 29 who had mild COVID-19 (a few samples of this study predate the infection). Cell type and time point are not known. This chain uses TRBV10-3 with TRBJ1-2, with 7 bases fitting TRBD1. What was sequenced was PBMCs or a T cell subset sorted from them (not recorded which). In nucleotides, the CDR3 is TGTGCCATCAGTGCCCTACAGGGGAACTATGGCTACACCTTC. This sequence encodes CAISALQGNYGYTF.